This TCR beta chain was sequenced during a study of shared clonotypes between healthy human individuals. At the level of the study: The donor pool was made up of a couple of women and three men aged 18 to 49. Notes on the study in general: Rarefaction showed sorted-subset sequencing was incomplete despite large depth. In having few donors, the study represented limited genetic and exposure-history diversity.

CDR1 and CDR2 (germline): MGHRA, YSYEKL. V lost 1 base and J 6 bases, leaving 10 bases between the germline ends. The CDR3 contains 14 residues. Assay execution took place at the deep level. The method was immunoSEQ multiplex PCR; TCRdb's version includes in-frame clones alone and lacks a portion of them. Found here are about 660,000 clones, roughly 70% of them singletons; the top ten hold over 1.5%. Remarks on this clone: Its antigen is unknown.

The sequence derives from a woman between 25 and 40 years old in good health. Sequencing was performed on memory CD4+ T cells sorted from blood. Subset here: CD45RA-negative fraction. The rearrangement joins TRBV4-1 to TRBJ1-5, with D maybe TRBD1 (5 bases). The CDR3 loop is CASSQGTQGQPQHF. The DNA of the CDR3 is TGCGCCAGCAGCCAAGGGACGCAGGGTCAGCCCCAGCATTTT.